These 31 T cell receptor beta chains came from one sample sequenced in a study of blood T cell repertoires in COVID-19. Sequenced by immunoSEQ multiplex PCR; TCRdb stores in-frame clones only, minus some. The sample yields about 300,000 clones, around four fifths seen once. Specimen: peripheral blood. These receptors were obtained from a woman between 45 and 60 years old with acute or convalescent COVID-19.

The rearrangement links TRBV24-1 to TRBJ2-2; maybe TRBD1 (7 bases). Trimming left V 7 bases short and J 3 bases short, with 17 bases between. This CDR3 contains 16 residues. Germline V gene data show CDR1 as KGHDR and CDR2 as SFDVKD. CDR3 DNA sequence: TGTGCCACCAGCCCAGGGGGGCGGGTGGACACCGGGGAGCTGTTTTTT. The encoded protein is CATSPGGRVDTGELFF.

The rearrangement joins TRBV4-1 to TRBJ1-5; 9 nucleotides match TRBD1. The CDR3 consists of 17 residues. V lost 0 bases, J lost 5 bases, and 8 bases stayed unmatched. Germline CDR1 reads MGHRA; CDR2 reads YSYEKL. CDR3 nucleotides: TGCGCCAGCAGCCAAGATGGGACAGGGCAATATTATCAGCCCCAGCATTTT. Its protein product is CASSQDGTGQYYQPQHF.

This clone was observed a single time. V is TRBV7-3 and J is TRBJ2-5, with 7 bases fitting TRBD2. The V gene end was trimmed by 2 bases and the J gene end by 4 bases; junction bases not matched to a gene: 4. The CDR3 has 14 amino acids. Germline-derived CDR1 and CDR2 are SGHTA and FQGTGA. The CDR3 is CASSLQPSGETQYF. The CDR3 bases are TGTGCCAGCAGCTTACAACCTAGCGGAGAGACCCAGTACTTC.

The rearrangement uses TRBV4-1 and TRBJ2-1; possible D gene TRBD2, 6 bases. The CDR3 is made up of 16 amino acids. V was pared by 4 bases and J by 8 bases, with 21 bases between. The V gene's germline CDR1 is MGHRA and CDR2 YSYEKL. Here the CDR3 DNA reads TGCGCCAGCAGCCTTCAACCGGGACTTGGGATTGATGAGCAGTTCTTC. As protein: CASSLQPGLGIDEQFF.

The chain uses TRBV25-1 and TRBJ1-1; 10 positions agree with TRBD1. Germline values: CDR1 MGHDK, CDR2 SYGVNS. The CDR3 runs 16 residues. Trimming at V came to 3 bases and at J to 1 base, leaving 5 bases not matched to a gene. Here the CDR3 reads CASSDPRQGANTEAFF. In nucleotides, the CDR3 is TGTGCCAGCAGTGACCCCCGACAGGGGGCGAACACTGAAGCTTTCTTT.

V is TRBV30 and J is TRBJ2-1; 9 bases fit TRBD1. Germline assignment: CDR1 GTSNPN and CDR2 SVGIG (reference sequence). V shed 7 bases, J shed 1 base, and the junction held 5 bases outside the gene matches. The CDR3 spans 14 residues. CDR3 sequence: CAFDRGRSYNEQFF. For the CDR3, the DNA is TGTGCCTTTGACAGGGGGAGATCCTACAATGAGCAGTTCTTC.

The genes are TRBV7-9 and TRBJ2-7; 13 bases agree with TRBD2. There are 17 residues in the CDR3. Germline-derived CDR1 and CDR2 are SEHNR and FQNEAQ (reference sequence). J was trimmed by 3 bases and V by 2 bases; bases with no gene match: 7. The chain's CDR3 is CASSLFLGTSGNYEQYF. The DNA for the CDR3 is TGTGCCAGCAGCTTATTTCTCGGGACTAGCGGGAACTACGAGCAGTACTTC. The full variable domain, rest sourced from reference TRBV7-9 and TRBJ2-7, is DTGVSQNPRHKITKRGQNVTFRCDPISEHNRLYWYRQTLGQGPEFLTYFQNEAQLEKSRLLSDRFSAERPKGSFSTLEIQRTEQGDSAMYLCASSLFLGTSGNYEQYFGPGTRLTVT.

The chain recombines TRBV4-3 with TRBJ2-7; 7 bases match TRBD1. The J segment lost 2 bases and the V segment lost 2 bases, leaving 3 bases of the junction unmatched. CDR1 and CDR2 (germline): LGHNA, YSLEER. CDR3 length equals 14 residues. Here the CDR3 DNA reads TGCGCCAGCAGCCAAAACAGGGGTCCCTACGAGCAGTACTTC. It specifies CASSQNRGPYEQYF.

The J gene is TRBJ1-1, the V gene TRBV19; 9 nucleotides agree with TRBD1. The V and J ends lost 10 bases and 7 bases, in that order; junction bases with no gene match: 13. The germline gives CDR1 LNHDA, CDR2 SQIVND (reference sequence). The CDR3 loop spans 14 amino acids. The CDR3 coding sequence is TGTGCCACCTTACCGGGACAGGGTTACAATGAAGCTTTCTTT. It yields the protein CATLPGQGYNEAFF.

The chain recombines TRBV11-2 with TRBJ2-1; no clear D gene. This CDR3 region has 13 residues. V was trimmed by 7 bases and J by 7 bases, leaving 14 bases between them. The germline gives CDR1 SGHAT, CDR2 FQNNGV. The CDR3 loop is CASKPSPSNEQFF. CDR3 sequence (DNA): TGTGCCAGCAAGCCTTCCCCATCGAATGAGCAGTTCTTC.

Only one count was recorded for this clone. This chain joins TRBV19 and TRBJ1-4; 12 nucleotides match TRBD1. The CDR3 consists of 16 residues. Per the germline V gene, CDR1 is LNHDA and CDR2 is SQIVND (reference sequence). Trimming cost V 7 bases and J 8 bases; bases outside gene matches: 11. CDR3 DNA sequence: TGTGCCAGTACCCGTTCCACCGGGACAGGGGGCGAAAAACTGTTTTTT. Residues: CASTRSTGTGGEKLFF.

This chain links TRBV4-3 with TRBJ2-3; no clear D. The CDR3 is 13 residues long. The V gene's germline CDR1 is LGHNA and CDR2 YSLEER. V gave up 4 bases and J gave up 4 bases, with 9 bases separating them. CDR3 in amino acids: CASSPTVADTQYF. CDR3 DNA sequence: TGCGCCAGCAGCCCTACAGTGGCAGATACGCAGTATTTT.

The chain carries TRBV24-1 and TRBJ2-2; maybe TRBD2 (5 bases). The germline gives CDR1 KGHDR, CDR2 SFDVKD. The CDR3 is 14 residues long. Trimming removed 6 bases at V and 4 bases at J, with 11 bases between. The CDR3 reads CATSPGGSTGELFF. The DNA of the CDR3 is TGTGCCACCAGTCCCGGAGGCTCCACCGGGGAGCTGTTTTTT.

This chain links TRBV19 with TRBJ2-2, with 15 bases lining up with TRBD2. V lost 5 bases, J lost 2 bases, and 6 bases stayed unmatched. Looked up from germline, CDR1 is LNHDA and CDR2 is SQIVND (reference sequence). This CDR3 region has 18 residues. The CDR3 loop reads CASSVGTSGGPNTGELFF. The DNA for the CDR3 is TGTGCCAGTAGTGTCGGGACTAGCGGGGGGCCTAACACCGGGGAGCTGTTTTTT.

CDR3 protein: CASSYSILAGESYNEQFF. DNA of the CDR3: TGTGCCAGCAGTTACTCGATCCTAGCGGGAGAGTCCTACAATGAGCAGTTCTTC. The genes are TRBV6-2 or TRBV6-3 and TRBJ2-1, with 10 bases lining up with TRBD2. The CDR3 totals 18 residues. Germline loops: CDR1 MNHEY, CDR2 SVGEGT. The J segment lost 1 base and the V segment lost 0 bases, leaving 6 bases of the junction unmatched.

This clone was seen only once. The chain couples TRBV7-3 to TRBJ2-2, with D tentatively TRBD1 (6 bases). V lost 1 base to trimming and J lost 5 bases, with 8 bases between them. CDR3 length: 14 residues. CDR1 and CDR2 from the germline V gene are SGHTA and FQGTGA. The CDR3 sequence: CASSLIGGTGELFF. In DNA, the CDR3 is TGTGCCAGCAGCTTAATAGGGGGAACCGGGGAGCTGTTTTTT.

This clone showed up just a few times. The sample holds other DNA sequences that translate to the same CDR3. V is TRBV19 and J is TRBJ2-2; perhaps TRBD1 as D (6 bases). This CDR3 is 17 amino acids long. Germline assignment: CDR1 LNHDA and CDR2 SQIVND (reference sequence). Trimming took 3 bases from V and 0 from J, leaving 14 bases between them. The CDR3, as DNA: TGTGCCAGTAGTATCCCGGACAGACCCGCGAACACCGGGGAGCTGTTTTTT. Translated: CASSIPDRPANTGELFF.

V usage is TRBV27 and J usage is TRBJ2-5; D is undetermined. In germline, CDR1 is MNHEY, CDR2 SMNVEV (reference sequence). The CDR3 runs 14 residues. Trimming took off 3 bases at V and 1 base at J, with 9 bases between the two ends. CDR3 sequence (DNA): TGTGCCAGCAGTTTCTTTAGAGTCCAAGAGACCCAGTACTTC. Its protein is CASSFFRVQETQYF.

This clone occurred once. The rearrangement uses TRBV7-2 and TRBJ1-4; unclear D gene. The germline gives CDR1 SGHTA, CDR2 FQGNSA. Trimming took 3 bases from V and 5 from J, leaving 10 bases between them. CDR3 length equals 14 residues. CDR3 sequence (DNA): TGTGCCAGCAGCTTGAGAGGGCCGAATGAAAAACTGTTTTTT. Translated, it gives CASSLRGPNEKLFF.

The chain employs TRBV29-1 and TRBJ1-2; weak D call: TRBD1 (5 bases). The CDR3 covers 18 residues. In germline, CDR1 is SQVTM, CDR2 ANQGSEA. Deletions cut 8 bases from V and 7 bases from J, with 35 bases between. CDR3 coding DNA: TGCAGCACCCCCGGCCCCTTTCAGGGATCCAGCCCGCCTAGTGGCTACACCTTC. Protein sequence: CSTPGPFQGSSPPSGYTF.

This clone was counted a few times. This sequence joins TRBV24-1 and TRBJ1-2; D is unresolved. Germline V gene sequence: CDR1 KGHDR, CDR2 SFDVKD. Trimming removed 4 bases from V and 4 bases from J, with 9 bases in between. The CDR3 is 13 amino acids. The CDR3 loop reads CATSDRGSYGYTF. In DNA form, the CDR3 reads TGTGCCACCAGTGACCGGGGTAGCTATGGCTACACCTTC.

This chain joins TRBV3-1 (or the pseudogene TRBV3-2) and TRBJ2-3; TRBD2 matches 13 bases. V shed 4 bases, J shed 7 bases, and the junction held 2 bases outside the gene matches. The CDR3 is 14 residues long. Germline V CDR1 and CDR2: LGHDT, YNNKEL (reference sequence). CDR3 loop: CASSPTSGGNTQYF. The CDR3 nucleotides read TGTGCCAGCAGCCCGACTAGCGGGGGGAATACGCAGTATTTT.

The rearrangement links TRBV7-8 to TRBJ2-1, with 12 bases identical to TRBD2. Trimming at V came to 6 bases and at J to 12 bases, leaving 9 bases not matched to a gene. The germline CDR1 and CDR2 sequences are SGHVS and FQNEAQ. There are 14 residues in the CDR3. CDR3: CASRRTSGTLGQFF. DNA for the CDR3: TGTGCCAGCAGGAGGACTAGCGGGACTCTTGGGCAGTTCTTC.

CDR3 loop: CATSQGRDVDEQFF. The CDR3 bases are TGTGCCACCAGTCAAGGACGGGATGTCGATGAGCAGTTCTTC. The chain has TRBV24-1 and TRBJ2-1, with a weak D call TRBD2 (5 bases). Trimming removed 6 bases at V and 8 bases at J, with 16 bases between. This CDR3 region has 14 residues. CDR1 is KGHDR, CDR2 SFDVKD, per germline.

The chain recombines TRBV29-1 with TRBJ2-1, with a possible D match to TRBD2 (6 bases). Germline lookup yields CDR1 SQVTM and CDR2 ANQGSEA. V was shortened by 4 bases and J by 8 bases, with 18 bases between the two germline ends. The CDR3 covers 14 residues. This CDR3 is CSVAPQRAVYEQFF. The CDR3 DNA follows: TGCAGCGTTGCCCCACAGCGGGCGGTCTATGAGCAGTTCTTC.

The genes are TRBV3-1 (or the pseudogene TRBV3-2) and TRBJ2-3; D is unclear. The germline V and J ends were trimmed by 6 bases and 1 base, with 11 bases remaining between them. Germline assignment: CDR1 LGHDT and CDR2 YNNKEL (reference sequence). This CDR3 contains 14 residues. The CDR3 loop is CASSLAGRTDTQYF. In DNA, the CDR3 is TGTGCCAGCAGTCTTGCCGGTCGCACAGATACGCAGTATTTT.

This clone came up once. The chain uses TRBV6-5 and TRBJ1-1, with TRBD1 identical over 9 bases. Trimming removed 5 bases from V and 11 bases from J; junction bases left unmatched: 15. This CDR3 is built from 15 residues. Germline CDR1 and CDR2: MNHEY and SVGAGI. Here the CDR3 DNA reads TGTGCCAGCAGTCGGACAGGGGTAGAGAATGCTCGGGCTTTCTTT. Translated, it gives CASSRTGVENARAFF.

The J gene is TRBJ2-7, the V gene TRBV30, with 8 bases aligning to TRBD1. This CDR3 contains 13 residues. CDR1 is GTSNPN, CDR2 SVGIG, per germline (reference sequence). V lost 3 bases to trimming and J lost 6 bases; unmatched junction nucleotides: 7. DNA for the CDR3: TGTGCCTGGAGGTGGACAGGGTTAGGCGAGCAGTACTTC. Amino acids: CAWRWTGLGEQYF.

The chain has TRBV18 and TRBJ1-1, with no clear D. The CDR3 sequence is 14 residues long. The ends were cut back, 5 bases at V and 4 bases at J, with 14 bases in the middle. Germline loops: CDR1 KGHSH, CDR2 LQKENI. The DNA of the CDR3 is TGTGCCAGCTCATGGATTCAAGGGAGCACTGAAGCTTTCTTT. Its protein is CASSWIQGSTEAFF. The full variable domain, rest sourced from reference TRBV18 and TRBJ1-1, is NAGVMQNPRHLVRRRGQEARLRCSPMKGHSHVYWYRQLPEEGLKFMVYLQKENIIDESGMPKERFSAEFPKEGPSILRIQQVVRGDSAAYFCASSWIQGSTEAFFGQGTRLTVV.

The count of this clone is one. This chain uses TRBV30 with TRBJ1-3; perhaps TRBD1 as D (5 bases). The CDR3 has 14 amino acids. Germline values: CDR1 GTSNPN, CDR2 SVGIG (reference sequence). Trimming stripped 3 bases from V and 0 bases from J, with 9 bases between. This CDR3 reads CAWRGTTSGNTIYF. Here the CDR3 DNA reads TGTGCCTGGAGGGGGACTACCTCTGGAAACACCATATATTTT.

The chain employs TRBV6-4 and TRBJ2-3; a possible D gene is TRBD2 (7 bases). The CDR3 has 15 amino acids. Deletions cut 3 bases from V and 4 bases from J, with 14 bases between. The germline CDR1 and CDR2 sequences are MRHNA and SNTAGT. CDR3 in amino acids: CASSDRGGASDTQYF. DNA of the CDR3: TGTGCCAGCAGTGATAGGGGGGGGGCGTCAGATACGCAGTATTTT.